This TCR beta chain was sequenced during a study of T cells in localized non-small cell lung cancer. Whole-study results and caveats: Longer overall survival accompanied higher blood T cell density. There were a median around 60 of the top 100 tumor clones appearing in adjacent lung. Because sequencing included only one region (of the tumor), heterogeneity remains possible. Uninvolved adjacent lung showed peak T cell clonality, exceeding tumor.

Germline lookup yields CDR1 MNHEY and CDR2 SMNVEV (reference sequence). The CDR3 extends over 16 amino acids. Germline trimming cut 4 bases from V and 5 bases from J; bases unmatched to any gene: 10. In regard to this clone: Its antigen is as yet unknown.

Data came from immunoSEQ multiplex PCR; TCRdb stores just in-frame clones and leaves some out. The sample lists roughly 38,000 clones; 88% were seen once. This sequence was found in a female donor over 55 with stage I squamous cell lung carcinoma. Sequences were derived from peripheral blood, sampled before any cancer treatment. The chain is built from TRBV27 and TRBJ2-1, with 8 bases aligning to TRBD1. In DNA form, the CDR3 reads TGTGCCAGCAGTTCGAGCTGGGACAGGTCGGACAATGAGCAGTTCTTC. It encodes CASSSSWDRSDNEQFF.